Below are 30 T cell receptor beta chains sequenced from a single sample in a study of T cells expressing NK-cell markers. Each CDR3 protein gets one entry in TCRdb, which reprocessed the 5' RACE reads and gives no DNA. Its listing shows 400,000 to 450,000 distinct CDR3 sequences. Sequenced sample: blood T cells: a sorted CD56 or NKG2C T cell subset, CD4+ or CD8+ T cells, or bulk PBMC T cells (not recorded which). The receptors were gathered from a woman aged 18 to 75 in good health.

The gene calls are TRBV20-1 and TRBJ2-5; absent DNA, TCRdb's TRBD2 call cannot be checked. There are 14 residues in the CDR3. From germline, CDR1 is DFQATT and CDR2 SNEGSKA (reference sequence). CDR3 in amino acids: CSAVAGGPAETQYF.

V usage is TRBV4-2 and J usage is TRBJ2-7; TCRdb selects TRBD1, and the lack of DNA leaves this call unchecked. Germline V gene data show CDR1 as LGHNA and CDR2 as YNFKEQ. The CDR3 covers 15 residues. CDR3 residues: CASSAPGQGTDEQYF.

The chain employs TRBV19 and TRBJ2-3; lacking DNA, the TRBD1 call made by TCRdb goes unchecked. Germline V lookup: CDR1 LNHDA, CDR2 SQIVND (reference sequence). This CDR3 has 14 residues. CDR3: CASSQSRQGGTQYF.

The chain combines TRBV12-3 or TRBV12-4 with TRBJ2-3. The CDR3 runs 15 residues. The CDR3 spells CASQKGRGGSDTQYF.

The chain links TRBV7-2 to TRBJ1-2. Germline lookup yields CDR1 SGHTA and CDR2 FQGNSA. The CDR3 has 12 residues. The CDR3 reads CASSLYGDGYTF.

The chain joins TRBV20-1 to TRBJ1-3; TCRdb designates TRBD1, a call that cannot be tested without DNA. The CDR3 extends over 14 amino acids. CDR1 is DFQATT and CDR2 is SNEGSKA in the germline V gene (reference sequence). The CDR3 loop is CSASHGGVGNTIYF.

The CDR3 region is CSAPGRRGDEAFF. The chain employs TRBV29-1 and TRBJ1-1. This CDR3 is built from 13 residues. Germline V gene sequence: CDR1 SQVTM, CDR2 ANQGSEA.

The V and J genes are TRBV9 and TRBJ2-1; TCRdb's D gene call, TRBD2, goes unchecked for lack of DNA. Germline V CDR1 and CDR2: SGDLS, YYNGEE. This CDR3 has 18 amino acids. CDR3: CASSDSRTSGEEWNEQFF.

The genes are TRBV9 and TRBJ2-5. CDR1 is SGDLS and CDR2 is YYNGEE in the germline V gene. This CDR3 comprises 14 residues. This CDR3 is CASSSSGYQETQYF.

V gene TRBV20-1 combines with J gene TRBJ2-5; TCRdb indicates TRBD1, and absent DNA this call remains unverified. Germline values: CDR1 DFQATT, CDR2 SNEGSKA (reference sequence). This CDR3 has 14 amino acids. Here the CDR3 reads CSAPLQTYGETQYF.

The V gene is TRBV5-5, the J gene TRBJ1-3. The CDR3 is 15 residues long. Germline-derived CDR1 and CDR2 are SGHKS and YYEKEE (reference sequence). The CDR3 sequence is CASSLAGTPGNTIYF.

This chain uses TRBV3-1 with TRBJ2-1; TCRdb returns TRBD2, unconfirmable since there is no DNA. This CDR3 region has 16 residues. Germline loops: CDR1 LGHDT, CDR2 YNNKEL (reference sequence). The CDR3 protein is CASSQVSSGRYNEQFF.

The chain is built from TRBV19 and TRBJ2-5; the D call of TRBD2 rests on TCRdb alone, since no DNA is present to check it. Germline-derived CDR1 and CDR2 are LNHDA and SQIVND (reference sequence). The CDR3 loop spans 14 amino acids. This CDR3 is CASSTPSGQETQYF.

The chain links TRBV7-2 to TRBJ2-7. The CDR3 totals 13 residues. Germline loops: CDR1 SGHTA, CDR2 FQGNSA. This CDR3 is CASSFNKVYEQYF. Filled out from reference TRBV7-2 and TRBJ2-7, the complete variable domain reads GAGVSQSPSNKVTEKGKDVELRCDPISGHTALYWYRQSLGQGLEFLIYFQGNSAPDKSGLPSDRFSAERTGGSVSTLTIQRTQQEDSAVYLCASSFNKVYEQYFGPGTRLTVT.

The chain links TRBV10-3 to TRBJ2-1; TCRdb's D gene call, TRBD1, goes unchecked for lack of DNA. The germline V gene encodes CDR1 ENHRY and CDR2 SYGVKD. CDR3 length: 14 residues. The CDR3 protein is CASGGGTAYNEQFF.

CDR3 sequence: CASSLGTSVNEQFF. The gene calls are TRBV5-5 and TRBJ2-1; TCRdb picks TRBD2, but there is no DNA to check that call. CDR3 length equals 14 residues. Germline V CDR1 and CDR2: SGHKS, YYEKEE (reference sequence).

V and J are TRBV9 and TRBJ1-5; TCRdb picks TRBD1, but there is no DNA to check that call. This CDR3 spans 17 amino acids. CDR1 is SGDLS and CDR2 is YYNGEE in the germline V gene. CDR3 loop: CASSVGWGKEGNQPQHF.

The gene calls are TRBV12-3 or TRBV12-4 and TRBJ2-7. The CDR3 is made up of 16 amino acids. The CDR3: CASSPRLSRTHYEQYF.

This chain uses TRBV30 with TRBJ1-1; TCRdb selects TRBD1, and the lack of DNA leaves this call unchecked. This CDR3 is 13 amino acids long. CDR1 and CDR2 (germline): GTSNPN, SVGIG (reference sequence). The CDR3 sequence: CAWSIRGETEAFF.

The CDR3 loop reads CATSRDQTTQYF. The chain is built from TRBV15 and TRBJ2-3. This CDR3 has 12 amino acids. The germline V gene encodes CDR1 LNHNV and CDR2 YYDKDF (reference sequence).

The CDR3: CATSDLQGDTDTQYF. J is TRBJ2-3 and V is TRBV24-1. This CDR3 contains 15 residues. Germline values: CDR1 KGHDR, CDR2 SFDVKD.

The chain couples TRBV10-3 to TRBJ2-3; TCRdb proposes TRBD1, but this gene call is untestable without DNA. Germline loops: CDR1 ENHRY, CDR2 SYGVKD. The CDR3 is made up of 15 amino acids. The CDR3 spells CAIRHDRELPDTQYF.

The chain carries TRBV20-1 and TRBJ1-2. CDR1 is DFQATT and CDR2 is SNEGSKA in the germline V gene (reference sequence). There are 17 residues in the CDR3. The CDR3 spells CSAPPWGPQSPNYGYTF.

The chain joins TRBV6-2 or TRBV6-3 to TRBJ2-7; absent DNA, TCRdb's TRBD2 call cannot be checked. This CDR3 is 13 amino acids long. Germline values: CDR1 MNHEY, CDR2 SVGEGT. Here the CDR3 reads CASSWEGVYEQYF.

The J gene is TRBJ2-3, the V gene TRBV7-2; TCRdb indicates TRBD1, and absent DNA this call remains unverified. Germline V CDR1 and CDR2: SGHTA, FQGNSA. This CDR3 contains 17 residues. The CDR3 reads CASSLWTGAYGTDTQYF.

The rearrangement links TRBV3-1 to TRBJ2-5; TCRdb proposes TRBD1, but this gene call is untestable without DNA. Looked up from germline, CDR1 is LGHDT and CDR2 is YNNKEL (reference sequence). There are 16 residues in the CDR3. CDR3 region: CASSQAPEGGQETQYF.

The chain links TRBV24-1 to TRBJ2-3; the TCRdb D gene call, TRBD2, has no DNA to confirm it. Germline V gene data show CDR1 as KGHDR and CDR2 as SFDVKD. This CDR3 contains 16 residues. The CDR3 reads CATSDSLAGEVDTQYF.

The genes are TRBV20-1 and TRBJ2-1; TCRdb proposes TRBD1, but this gene call is untestable without DNA. Per germline, CDR1 DFQATT and CDR2 SNEGSKA (reference sequence). There are 18 residues in the CDR3. The CDR3 here is CSAEGFVGGGEVGNEQFF.

Measured by frequency, this clonotype is medium-sized. Here the CDR3 reads CATQTGSGSNQPQHF. The rearrangement uses TRBV12-3 or TRBV12-4 and TRBJ1-5; TCRdb gives TRBD1 as the D gene, but with no DNA this cannot be confirmed. The CDR3 is made up of 15 amino acids.

CDR3 protein: CASSFRGPGELFF. This chain uses TRBV5-4 with TRBJ2-2; TCRdb calls TRBD1, which cannot be checked without DNA. The CDR3 runs to 13 residues. Germline loops: CDR1 SGHNT, CDR2 YYREEE (reference sequence). Full variable domain (outside the CDR3, taken from reference TRBV5-4 and TRBJ2-2): ETGVTQSPTHLIKTRGQQVTLRCSSQSGHNTVSWYQQALGQGPQFIFQYYREEENGRGNFPPRFSGLQFPNYSSELNVNALELDDSALYLCASSFRGPGELFFGEGSRLTVL.